This entry is about one TCR beta chain. This sample was taken from a study of cytomegalovirus exposure and HLA in healthy donors. This CDR3 has 15 residues. V shed 0 bases, J shed 2 bases, and the junction held 3 bases outside the gene matches. Germline loops: CDR1 SGHNT, CDR2 YYREEE (reference sequence). 60 Vbeta and 13 Jbeta primers were used in PCR. In the original workflow: About 9.9 million of the roughly 80 million unique TCR beta chains counted in a later analysis were shared. Generated by immunoSEQ multiplex PCR, the TCRdb table keeps only in-frame clones and is missing some. Clonal size and the V and J genes are those of that table, whereas D and trimming came from the DNA. The data hold about 130,000 clones, with more than 65% observed a single time. The study sampled nominally healthy donors, though unrecorded immune exposures were likely.

The sequence derives from a woman in her fifties or sixties in good health and CMV-seropositive. The chain is built from TRBV5-4 and TRBJ2-7, with 9 nucleotides matching TRBD2. Sequenced: PBMCs. The CDR3 sequence is CASSLGTSVTYEQYF. The CDR3 DNA sequence: TGTGCCAGCAGCTTGGGGACTAGCGTAACCTACGAGCAGTACTTC.